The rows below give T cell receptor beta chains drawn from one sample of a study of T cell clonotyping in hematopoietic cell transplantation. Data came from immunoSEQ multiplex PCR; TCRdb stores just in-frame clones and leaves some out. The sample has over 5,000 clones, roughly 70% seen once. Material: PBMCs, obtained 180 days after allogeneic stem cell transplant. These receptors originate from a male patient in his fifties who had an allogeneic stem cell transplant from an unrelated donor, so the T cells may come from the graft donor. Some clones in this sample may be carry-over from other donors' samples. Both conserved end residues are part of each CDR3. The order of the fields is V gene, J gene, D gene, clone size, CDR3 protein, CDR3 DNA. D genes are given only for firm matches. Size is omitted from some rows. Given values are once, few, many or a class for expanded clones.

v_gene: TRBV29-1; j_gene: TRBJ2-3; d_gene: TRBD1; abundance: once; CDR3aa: CSVDGTGFADTQYF; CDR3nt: TGCAGCGTTGACGGGACAGGGTTTGCAGATACGCAGTATTTT
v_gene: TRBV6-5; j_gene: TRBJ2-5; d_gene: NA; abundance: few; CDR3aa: CASSFGGTQETQYF; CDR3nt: TGTGCCAGCAGTTTTGGCGGGACTCAAGAGACCCAGTACTTC
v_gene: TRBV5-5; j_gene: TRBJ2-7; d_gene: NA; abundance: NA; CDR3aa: CASSLVGAQGEQYF; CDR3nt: TGTGCCAGCAGCTTGGTGGGGGCCCAGGGGGAGCAGTACTTC
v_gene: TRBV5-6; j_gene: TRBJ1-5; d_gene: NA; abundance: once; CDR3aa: CASSIQGYSNQPQHF; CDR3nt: TGTGCCAGCAGCATCCAAGGATATAGCAATCAGCCCCAGCATTTT
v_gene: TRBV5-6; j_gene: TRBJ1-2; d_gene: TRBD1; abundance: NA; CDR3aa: CASSLGQGALGYTF; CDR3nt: TGTGCCAGCAGCTTAGGACAGGGGGCGCTTGGCTACACCTTC
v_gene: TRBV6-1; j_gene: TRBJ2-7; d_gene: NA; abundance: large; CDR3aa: CASTQRTGPWEQYF; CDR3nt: TGTGCCAGCACCCAAAGGACGGGCCCCTGGGAGCAGTACTTC
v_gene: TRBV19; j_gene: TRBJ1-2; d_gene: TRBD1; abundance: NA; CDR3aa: CASSDRDRGYGYTF; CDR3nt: TGTGCCAGTAGTGACCGGGACAGGGGCTATGGCTACACCTTC
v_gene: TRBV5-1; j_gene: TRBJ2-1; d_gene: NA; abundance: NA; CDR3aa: CASSFRDSRYNEQFF; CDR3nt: TGCGCCAGCAGCTTCCGGGACTCTCGCTACAATGAGCAGTTCTTC
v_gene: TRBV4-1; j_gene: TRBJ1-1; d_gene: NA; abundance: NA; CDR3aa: CASSQDKTGNTEAFF; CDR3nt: TGCGCCAGCAGCCAAGACAAGACAGGGAACACTGAAGCTTTCTTT
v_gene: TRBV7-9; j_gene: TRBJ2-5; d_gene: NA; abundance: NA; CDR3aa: CASSLGTWGETQYF; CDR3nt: TGTGCCAGCAGCTTAGGGACCTGGGGAGAGACCCAGTACTTC
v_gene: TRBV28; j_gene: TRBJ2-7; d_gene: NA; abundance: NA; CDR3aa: CASSPSWGQRYYEQYF; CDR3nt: TGTGCCAGCAGCCCCTCTTGGGGACAACGATACTACGAGCAGTACTTC
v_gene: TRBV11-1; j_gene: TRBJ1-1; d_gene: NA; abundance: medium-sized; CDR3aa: CASSLEMNTEAFF; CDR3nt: TGTGCCAGCAGCTTAGAAATGAACACTGAAGCTTTCTTT
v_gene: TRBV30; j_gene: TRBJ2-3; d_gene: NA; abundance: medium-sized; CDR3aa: CAWGTPTDTQYF; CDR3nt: TGTGCCTGGGGGACACCGACAGATACGCAGTATTTT
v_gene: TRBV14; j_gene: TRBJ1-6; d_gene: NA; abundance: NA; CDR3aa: CASSQDTLGSSNSPLHF; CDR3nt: TGTGCCAGCAGCCAAGATACGTTAGGGTCCAGTAATTCACCCCTCCACTTT
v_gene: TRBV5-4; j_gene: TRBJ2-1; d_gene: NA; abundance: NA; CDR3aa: CASSSYNEQFF; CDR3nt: TGTGCCAGCAGCTCCTACAATGAGCAGTTCTTC
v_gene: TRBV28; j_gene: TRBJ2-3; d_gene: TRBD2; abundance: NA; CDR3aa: CASLGTRGPDTQYF; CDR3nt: TGTGCCAGCCTCGGGACTAGAGGGCCAGATACGCAGTATTTT
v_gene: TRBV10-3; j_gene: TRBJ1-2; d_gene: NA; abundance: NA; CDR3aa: CAISEWEVYGYTF; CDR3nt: TGTGCCATCAGTGAGTGGGAAGTCTATGGCTACACCTTC
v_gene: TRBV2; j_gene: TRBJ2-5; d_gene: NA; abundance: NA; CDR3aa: CASSENRRETQYF; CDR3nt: TGTGCCAGCAGTGAGAACAGGAGGGAGACCCAGTACTTC
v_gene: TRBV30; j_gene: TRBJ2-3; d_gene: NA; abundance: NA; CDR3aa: CAWNQGLSTDTQYF; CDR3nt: TGTGCCTGGAATCAGGGGCTTAGCACAGATACGCAGTATTTT
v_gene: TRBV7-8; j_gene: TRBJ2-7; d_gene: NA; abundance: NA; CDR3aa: CASSLSVEQYF; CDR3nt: TGTGCCAGCAGCCTCTCGGTCGAGCAGTACTTC
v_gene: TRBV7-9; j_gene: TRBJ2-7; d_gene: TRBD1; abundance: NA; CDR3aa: CASTGQGSYEQYF; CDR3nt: TGTGCCAGCACAGGACAGGGTTCCTACGAGCAGTACTTC
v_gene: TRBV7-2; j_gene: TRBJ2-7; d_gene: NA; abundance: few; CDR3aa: CASSLILLRDGSYEQYF; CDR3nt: TGTGCCAGCAGCTTGATCTTACTCCGGGACGGCTCCTACGAGCAGTACTTC
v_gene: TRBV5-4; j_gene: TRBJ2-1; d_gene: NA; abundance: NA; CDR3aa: CASSSYNEQFF; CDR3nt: TGTGCCAGCAGCTCTTACAATGAGCAGTTCTTC
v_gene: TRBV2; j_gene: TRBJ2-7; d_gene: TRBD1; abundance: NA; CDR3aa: CASSEQGVQYF; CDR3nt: TGTGCCAGCAGTGAACAGGGGGTGCAGTACTTC
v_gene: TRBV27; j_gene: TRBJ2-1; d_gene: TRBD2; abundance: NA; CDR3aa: CASSQGLAGVLNNEQFF; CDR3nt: TGTGCCAGCAGTCAGGGACTAGCGGGAGTCTTGAACAATGAGCAGTTCTTC
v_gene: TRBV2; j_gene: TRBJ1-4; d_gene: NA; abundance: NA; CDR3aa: CASSEGSTLEYEKLFF; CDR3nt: TGTGCCAGCAGTGAGGGGTCTACTCTAGAGTACGAAAAACTGTTTTTT
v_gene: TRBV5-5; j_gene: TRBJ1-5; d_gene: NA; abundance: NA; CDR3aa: CASSLGMGGQPQHF; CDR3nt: TGTGCCAGCAGCTTGGGTATGGGCGGTCAGCCCCAGCATTTT
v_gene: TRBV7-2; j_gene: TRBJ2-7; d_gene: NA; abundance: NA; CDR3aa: CASSLGLSNVEQYF; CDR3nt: TGTGCCAGCAGCTTAGGCCTGTCGAACGTAGAGCAGTACTTC
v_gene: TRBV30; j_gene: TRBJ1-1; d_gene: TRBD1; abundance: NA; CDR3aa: CACDRGTEAFF; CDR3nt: TGTGCTTGTGACAGGGGGACTGAAGCTTTCTTT
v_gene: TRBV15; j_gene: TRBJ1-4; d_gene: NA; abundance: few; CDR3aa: CATSSIPGRGEGKLFF; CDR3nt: TGTGCCACCAGCAGCATACCGGGACGAGGAGAGGGAAAACTGTTTTTT
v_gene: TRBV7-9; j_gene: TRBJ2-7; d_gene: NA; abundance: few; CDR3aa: CASSLYGGDVYEQYF; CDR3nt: TGTGCCAGCAGCTTATACGGGGGCGATGTTTACGAGCAGTACTTC
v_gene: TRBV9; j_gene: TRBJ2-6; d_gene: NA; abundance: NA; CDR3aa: CASSVPAAGANVLTF; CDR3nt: TGTGCCAGCAGCGTACCGGCCGCTGGGGCCAACGTCCTGACTTTC
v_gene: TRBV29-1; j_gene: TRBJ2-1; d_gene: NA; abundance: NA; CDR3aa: CSVHREGHEQFF; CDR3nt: TGCAGCGTTCACAGGGAAGGCCATGAGCAGTTCTTC
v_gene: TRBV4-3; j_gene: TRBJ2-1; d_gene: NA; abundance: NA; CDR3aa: CASSRDSGSYNEQFF; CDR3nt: TGCGCCAGCAGCCGGGACAGCGGGTCCTACAATGAGCAGTTCTTC
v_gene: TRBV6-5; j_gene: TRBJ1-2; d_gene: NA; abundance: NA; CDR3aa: CASSYDSRRANYGYTF; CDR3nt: TGTGCCAGCAGTTACGACAGCCGCCGTGCCAACTATGGCTACACCTTC
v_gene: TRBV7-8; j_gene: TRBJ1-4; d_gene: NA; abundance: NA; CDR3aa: CASSPGTLEGKFF; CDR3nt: TGTGCCAGCAGCCCCGGGACCTTGGAGGGGAAGTTTTTT
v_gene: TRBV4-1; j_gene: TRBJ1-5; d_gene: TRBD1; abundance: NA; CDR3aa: CASSQAGTGSDQPQHF; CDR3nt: TGCGCCAGCAGCCAAGCCGGGACAGGGAGTGATCAGCCCCAGCATTTT
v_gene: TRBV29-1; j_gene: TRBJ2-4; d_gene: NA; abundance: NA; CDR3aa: CSVEMGAKNIQYF; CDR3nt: TGCAGCGTTGAAATGGGAGCCAAAAACATTCAGTACTTC
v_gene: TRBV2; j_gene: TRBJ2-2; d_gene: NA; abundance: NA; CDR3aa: CASTRGTGELFF; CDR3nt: TGTGCCAGCACTCGGGGTACCGGGGAGCTGTTTTTT